The entry that follows covers one T cell receptor (beta chain) sequence. V dropped 5 bases and J dropped 5 bases, with 15 bases sitting between them. CDR3 length: 15 amino acids. The V gene's germline CDR1 is MNHNS and CDR2 SASEGT. These data belong to a study of blood T cell repertoires in COVID-19. The repertoire was sequenced with immunoSEQ multiplex PCR; TCRdb's copy has only in-frame clones and lacks some. The data contain fewer than 500,000 clones, around 91% of them singletons. The source is a man aged 25 to 40 who had recovered from COVID-19. V and J are TRBV6-1 and TRBJ1-4; the D is unclear. The sequencing sample was made of PBMCs or T cells enriched from blood (not recorded which). CDR3 coding DNA: TGTGCCAGCAGTTTCCAAGACACGGTCAATGAAAAACTGTTTTTT. Its translation: CASSFQDTVNEKLFF.